The text below deals with one T cell receptor (beta chain). What it recognizes is unknown. This entry is derived from a study of T cells expressing NK-cell markers. In the study overall: Sorted CD3+CD56+NKG2C+, CD3+CD56+NKG2C- and CD3+CD56-NKG2C+ T cells provided the TCR beta repertoires. Study conclusions and caveats: The CD3+CD56-NKG2C+ fraction was also led by these clonotypes in a handful of donors.

Germline CDR1 SGHDT, CDR2 YYEEEE. The CDR3 extends over 15 amino acids. For each CDR3 protein, TCRdb gives one entry from its re-call of the 5' RACE reads, without DNA. Recorded for this sample: some 190,000 distinct CDR3 sequences. J is TRBJ2-3 and V is TRBV5-6. This clonotype was sampled from a man aged 18-69 years in good health. The sample taken for sequencing was blood T cells: a sorted CD56 or NKG2C T cell subset, CD4+ or CD8+ T cells, or bulk PBMC T cells (not recorded which). Here the CDR3 reads CASSWTGGGTDTQYF.